The 16 T cell receptor beta chains below come from one sample, sequenced in a study of CD8+ T cells in alopecia areata. Regarding treatment: oral pan-JAK inhibitor, 5-10 mg twice daily. Following extraction, RNA underwent reverse transcription to cDNA, which served as the sequencing template. TCRdb's table, derived via immunoSEQ multiplex PCR, lists solely in-frame clones and lacks some. Of fewer than 200,000 clones in the sample, 58% were seen once. Sequences were derived from CD4+ T cells sorted from blood, sampled at roughly week 55, from a patient treated with tofacitinib. Receptors were obtained from a human donor with alopecia areata.

The gene calls are TRBV30 and TRBJ2-2, with 8 nucleotides matching TRBD1. Germline trimming cut 3 bases from V and 0 bases from J; bases unmatched to any gene: 3. CDR3 size: 15 residues. CDR1 GTSNPN and CDR2 SVGIG come from the germline V gene (reference sequence). The CDR3 nucleotides are TGTGCCTGGAGATTACAGGGGGCGAACACCGGGGAGCTGTTTTTT. Its protein is CAWRLQGANTGELFF. Using reference TRBV30 and TRBJ2-2 for the parts outside the CDR3, the full variable domain is SQTIHQWPATLVQPVGSPLSLECTVEGTSNPNLYWYRQAAGRGLQLLFYSVGIGQISSEVPQNLSASRPQDRQFILSSKKLLLSDSGFYLCAWRLQGANTGELFFGEGSRLTVL.

For this clone: The germline gene is not matched at one end of the junction; a read error may be the cause. This chain uses TRBV30 with TRBJ2-1; D gene unclear. Germline lookup yields CDR1 GTSNPN and CDR2 SVGIG (reference sequence). This CDR3 comprises 13 residues. Written as DNA, the CDR3 is TGTGCCCGGAGCTCTAGGATCCGGAATGAGCAGTTCTTC. Encoded protein: CARSSRIRNEQFF.

V and J are TRBV7-3 and TRBJ2-7; TRBD1 is a possible D gene (5 bases). V was trimmed by 4 bases and J by 1 base, leaving 11 bases between them. There are 14 residues in the CDR3. CDR1 and CDR2 (germline): SGHTA, FQGTGA. CDR3 nucleotides: TGTGCCAGCAGCTCGACAGCAGGGTCCTACGAGCAGTACTTC. This encodes CASSSTAGSYEQYF.

The sample holds one count of this clone. The same CDR3 arises from other DNA sequences in this sample as well. The rearrangement uses TRBV2 and TRBJ1-5; D is perhaps TRBD1 (5 bases). The length of the CDR3 is 12 residues. Deletions cut 6 bases from V and 4 bases from J, with 7 bases between. CDR1 is SNHLY, CDR2 FYNNEI, per germline. The CDR3 DNA sequence: TGTGCCAGCAGGCGACAGAATCAGCCCCAGCATTTT. Translated: CASRRQNQPQHF.

This clone was detected only a few times. The chain links TRBV10-3 to TRBJ2-3; tentative D call: TRBD1 (5 bases). The ends were cut back, 10 bases at V and 0 bases at J, with 8 bases in the middle. CDR1 and CDR2 (germline): ENHRY, SYGVKD. The CDR3 runs to 12 residues. The DNA for the CDR3 is TGTGCCACAGGGCCGAGCACAGATACGCAGTATTTT. Encoded protein: CATGPSTDTQYF.

The chain recombines TRBV20-1 with TRBJ2-7; the D is unclear. The germline CDR1 and CDR2 sequences are DFQATT and SNEGSKA (reference sequence). Trimming removed 3 bases at V and 6 bases at J, with 9 bases between. This CDR3 region has 11 residues. The CDR3: CSARGNSEQYF. The CDR3 bases are TGCAGTGCTAGGGGGAATTCCGAGCAGTACTTC.

The rearrangement joins TRBV29-1 to TRBJ1-1; a weak D match, TRBD1 (5 bases). The CDR3 is 12 residues long. V was trimmed by 6 bases and J by 3 bases, leaving 11 bases between them. Germline CDR1 and CDR2: SQVTM and ANQGSEA. The CDR3 bases are TGCAGCGTCAATGCGGGGGACACTGAAGCTTTCTTT. Amino acids: CSVNAGDTEAFF.

This clone was seen more than once but under ten times. This rearrangement joins TRBV27 to TRBJ2-5; D uncertain. V lost 3 bases to trimming and J lost 0 bases, with 5 bases between them. The germline CDR1 and CDR2 sequences are MNHEY and SMNVEV (reference sequence). This CDR3 has 13 residues. CDR3 DNA sequence: TGTGCCAGCAGTTTGAGGTACCAAGAGACCCAGTACTTC. As protein: CASSLRYQETQYF.

This sequence joins TRBV9 and TRBJ1-1; D possibly corresponds to TRBD1 (5 bases). Per the germline V gene, CDR1 is SGDLS and CDR2 is YYNGEE. V was shortened by 0 bases and J by 0 bases, with 12 bases between the two germline ends. CDR3 size: 16 residues. Here the CDR3 DNA reads TGTGCCAGCAGCGTAGCTTCCGGCAGGGTGAACACTGAAGCTTTCTTT. Translated: CASSVASGRVNTEAFF.

V is TRBV7-6 and J is TRBJ2-5; D might be TRBD2 (5 bases). The V end lost 10 bases, the J end lost 5 bases, and 17 bases lay between the germline ends. The CDR3 sequence is 13 residues long. Per the germline V gene, CDR1 is SGHVS and CDR2 is FNYEAQ. CDR3 coding DNA: TGTGCCATCCTCAGTTGGGGAGAGGAGACCCAGTACTTC. As protein: CAILSWGEETQYF.

The chain uses TRBV2 and TRBJ2-3, with a tentative D call TRBD2 (5 bases). This CDR3 is built from 13 residues. Trimming left V 1 base short and J 5 bases short, with 7 bases between. Germline CDR1 reads SNHLY; CDR2 reads FYNNEI. The CDR3 DNA reads as TGTGCCAGCAGTGAAGTGAGCGGAGATACGCAGTATTTT. Translated, it gives CASSEVSGDTQYF. Based on the CDR3 plus reference TRBV2 and TRBJ2-3, the full variable domain is EPEVTQTPSHQVTQMGQEVILRCVPISNHLYFYWYRQILGQKVEFLVSFYNNEISEKSEIFDDQFSVERPDGSNFTLKIRSTKLEDSAMYFCASSEVSGDTQYFGPGTRLTVL.

There are a few counts of this clone. The chain couples TRBV12-2 to TRBJ2-1; the table names TRBD2, a call not compared with the DNA. TRBV12-2 is a pseudogene segment. The CDR3 spans 19 residues. The CDR3 DNA reads as TGTGCAAGTCGCTTAGCGCGGGGGACCCCCTTCAACTCCTACAATGAGCAGTTCTTC. This codes for CASRLARGTPFNSYNEQFF.

The genes are TRBV4-1 and TRBJ1-1, with D uncertain. Germline CDR1 MGHRA, CDR2 YSYEKL. The CDR3 is made up of 14 amino acids. Between the trimmed V and J ends, which lost 1 base and 0 bases, there was a span of 6 bases. This CDR3 is CASSQVSVNTEAFF. CDR3 DNA: TGCGCCAGCAGCCAAGTTTCAGTGAACACTGAAGCTTTCTTT.

This chain links TRBV29-1 with TRBJ1-5; 7 bases match TRBD1. This CDR3 is built from 13 residues. The ends lost 7 bases at V and 5 bases at J; junction bases unmatched: 8. CDR1 and CDR2 from the germline V gene are SQVTM and ANQGSEA. As DNA, the CDR3 is TGCAGCGGCTCAGGGGGTTTTGATCAGCCCCAGCATTTT. Protein sequence: CSGSGGFDQPQHF.

The rearrangement links TRBV4-1 to TRBJ2-3, with D perhaps matching TRBD1 (7 bases). CDR1 is MGHRA, CDR2 YSYEKL, per germline. The CDR3 is made up of 13 amino acids. Trimming shortened V by 4 bases and J by 3 bases, and 8 bases separated the two germline ends. CDR3 loop: CASSPGGTDTQYF. The CDR3 coding sequence is TGCGCCAGCAGCCCAGGGGGGACAGATACGCAGTATTTT.

V usage is TRBV2 and J usage is TRBJ2-5, with D maybe TRBD1 (5 bases). V gave up 3 bases and J gave up 2 bases, with 10 bases separating them. The CDR3 contains 14 residues. Germline V gives CDR1 SNHLY, CDR2 FYNNEI. The CDR3 DNA reads as TGTGCCAGCAGTGAGCCGACAGTACAAGAGACCCAGTACTTC. Translating it yields CASSEPTVQETQYF.